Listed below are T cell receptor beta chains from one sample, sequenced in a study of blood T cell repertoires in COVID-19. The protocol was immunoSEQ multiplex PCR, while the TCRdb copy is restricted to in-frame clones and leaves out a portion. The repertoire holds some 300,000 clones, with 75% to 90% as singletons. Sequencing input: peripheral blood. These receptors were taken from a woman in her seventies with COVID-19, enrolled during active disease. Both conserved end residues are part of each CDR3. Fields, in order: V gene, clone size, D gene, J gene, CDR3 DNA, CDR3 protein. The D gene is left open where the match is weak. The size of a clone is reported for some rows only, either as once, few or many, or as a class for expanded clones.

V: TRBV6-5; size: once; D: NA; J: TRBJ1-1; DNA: TGTGCCAGCAGTCCTCCAGAGGGGACAAACACTGAAGCTTTCTTT; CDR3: CASSPPEGTNTEAFF
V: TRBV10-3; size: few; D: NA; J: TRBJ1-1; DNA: TGTGCCATCAGTAATAAGGGTGGGGCGAACACTGAAGCTTTCTTT; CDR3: CAISNKGGANTEAFF
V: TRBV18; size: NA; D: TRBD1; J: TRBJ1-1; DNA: TGTGCCAGCTCTCCGACAGGGGGCGCGGGCACTGAAGCTTTCTTT; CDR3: CASSPTGGAGTEAFF
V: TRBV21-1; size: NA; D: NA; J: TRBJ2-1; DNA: TGTGCCAGCAGCGGGCACTCGAGCGGGGGGGACAATGAGCAGTTCTTC; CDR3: CASSGHSSGGDNEQFF
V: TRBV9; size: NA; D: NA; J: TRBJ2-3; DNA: TGTGCCAGCAGCGTACGGAACCAACCGGGAGATACGCAGTATTTT; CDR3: CASSVRNQPGDTQYF
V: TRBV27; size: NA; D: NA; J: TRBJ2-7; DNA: TGTGCCAGCAGTTTACAGGCCCACTACGAGCAGTACTTC; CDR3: CASSLQAHYEQYF
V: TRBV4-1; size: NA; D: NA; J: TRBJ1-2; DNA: TGCGCCAGCAGCCAACAAGGACAGAGGCGCGGCTACACCTTC; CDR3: CASSQQGQRRGYTF
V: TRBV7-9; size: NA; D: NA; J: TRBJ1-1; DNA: TGTGCCAGCAGCTTTCAGGGAGGCACTGAAGCTTTCTTT; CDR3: CASSFQGGTEAFF
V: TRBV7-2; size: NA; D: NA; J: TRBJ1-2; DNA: TGTGCCAGCAGCTTAGTTAGCCAGGGTGGAGGCTACACCTTC; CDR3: CASSLVSQGGGYTF
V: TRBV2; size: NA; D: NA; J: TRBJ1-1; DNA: TGTGCCGGAAAGACAGGGAACACTGAAGCTTTCTTT; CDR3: CAGKTGNTEAFF
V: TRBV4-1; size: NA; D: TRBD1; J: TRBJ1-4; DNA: TGCGCCAGCAGCCCCGGACAGGGTGCTAATGAAAAACTGTTTTTT; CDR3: CASSPGQGANEKLFF
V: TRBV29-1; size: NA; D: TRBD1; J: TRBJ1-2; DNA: TGCAGCGTGGATGGGACAGGGGACGGCTACACCTTC; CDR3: CSVDGTGDGYTF
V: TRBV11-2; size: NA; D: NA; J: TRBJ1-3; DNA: TGTGCCAGCAGCTTTTCCAGGGGCGCGAGAATTATATATTTT; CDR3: CASSFSRGARIIYF
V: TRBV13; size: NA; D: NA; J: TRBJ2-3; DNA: TGTGCCAGCAGCTTCTATACGCTCACGGGAAATACGCAGTATTTT; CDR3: CASSFYTLTGNTQYF
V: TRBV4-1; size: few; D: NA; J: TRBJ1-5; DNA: TGCGCCAGCAGCCAAGAAGGGGGACAGCCCCAGCATTTT; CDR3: CASSQEGGQPQHF
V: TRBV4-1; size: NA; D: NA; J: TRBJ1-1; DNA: TGCGCCAGCAGCCAAGGGGAGACGAACACTGAAGCTTTCTTT; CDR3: CASSQGETNTEAFF
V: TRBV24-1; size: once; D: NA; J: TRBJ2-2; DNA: TGTGCCACCAGTGATCCAGGGGCCGGGGAGCTGTTTTTT; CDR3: CATSDPGAGELFF
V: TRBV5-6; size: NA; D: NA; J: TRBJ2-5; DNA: TGTGCCAGCAGCTGGAGGGACAGCGACTATTTACAAGAGACCCAGTACTTC; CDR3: CASSWRDSDYLQETQYF
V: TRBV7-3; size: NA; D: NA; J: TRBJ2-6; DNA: TGTGCCAGCAGCACAGGGACGGCGGGGGCCAACGTCCTGACTTTC; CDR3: CASSTGTAGANVLTF
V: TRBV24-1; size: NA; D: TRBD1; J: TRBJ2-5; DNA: TGTGCCACCCAAACAGGGGGCGCAGAGACCCAGTACTTC; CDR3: CATQTGGAETQYF
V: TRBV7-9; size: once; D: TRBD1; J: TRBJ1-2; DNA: TGTCCGGGACAGGCATCGTTTAACTATGGCTACACCTTC; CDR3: CPGQASFNYGYTF
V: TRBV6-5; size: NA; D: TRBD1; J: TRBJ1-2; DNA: TGTGCCAGCAGATCCGGGACAGGAGGTTATGGCTACACCTTC; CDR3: CASRSGTGGYGYTF
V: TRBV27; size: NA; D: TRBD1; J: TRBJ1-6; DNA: TGTGCCAGCAGTTTATTCGCAGGGACAGGATATTCACCCCTCCACTTT; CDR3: CASSLFAGTGYSPLHF
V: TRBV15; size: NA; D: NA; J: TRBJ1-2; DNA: TGTGCCACCAGCAGAGATAAGGGGTCGGGTTATGGCTACACCTTC; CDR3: CATSRDKGSGYGYTF
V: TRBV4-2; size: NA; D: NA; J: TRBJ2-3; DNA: TGTGCCAGCAGTCTGACTCTCGCCCTCACAGATACGCAGTATTTT; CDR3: CASSLTLALTDTQYF
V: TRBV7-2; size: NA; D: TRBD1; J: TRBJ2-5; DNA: TGTGCCAGCAGCCCACAGGGGATTAAAGAGACCCAGTACTTC; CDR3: CASSPQGIKETQYF
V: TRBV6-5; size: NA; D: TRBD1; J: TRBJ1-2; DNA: TGTGCCAGCAGGGACACGGGACAGGGACAAGATGGCTACACCTTC; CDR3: CASRDTGQGQDGYTF
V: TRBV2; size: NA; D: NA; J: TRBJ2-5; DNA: TGTGCCAGCAGTGAAGTGGGGGCAGAGACCCAGTACTTC; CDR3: CASSEVGAETQYF
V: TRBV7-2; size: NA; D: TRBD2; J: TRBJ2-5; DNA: TGTGCCAGCAGCTTAGATCTAGCGGGGGGGGAGACCCAGTACTTC; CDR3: CASSLDLAGGETQYF
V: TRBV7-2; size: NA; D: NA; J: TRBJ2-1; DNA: TGTGCCAGCAGCGTTGGAACTAGCCTTGCGAATGAGCAGTTCTTC; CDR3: CASSVGTSLANEQFF
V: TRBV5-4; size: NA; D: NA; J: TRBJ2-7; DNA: TGTGCCAGCAGCTCCCTCGATGGCGGGGGCCCAAAAGAGCAGTACTTC; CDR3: CASSSLDGGGPKEQYF
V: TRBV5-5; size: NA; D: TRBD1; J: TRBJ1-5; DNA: TGTGCCAGCAGCTTGGGGGTTGGGGGGACAGCGTTTAATCAGCCCCAGCATTTT; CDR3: CASSLGVGGTAFNQPQHF
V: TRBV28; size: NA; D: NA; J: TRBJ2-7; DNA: TGTGCCAGCAGTCCCCCCCTGGTGAGCTACGAGCAGTACTTC; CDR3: CASSPPLVSYEQYF
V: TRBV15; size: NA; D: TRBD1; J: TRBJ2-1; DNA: TGTGCCACCCGACAGGGATCCTACAATGAGCAGTTCTTC; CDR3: CATRQGSYNEQFF
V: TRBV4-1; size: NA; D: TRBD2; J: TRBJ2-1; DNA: TGCGCCAGCAGGGCGCTAGCGGGGGGGCCGGAAAGCAATGAGCAGTTCTTC; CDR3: CASRALAGGPESNEQFF
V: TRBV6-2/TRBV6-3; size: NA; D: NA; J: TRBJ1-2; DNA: TGTGCCAGCAGTTACGGGCAGGGTGATGGCTACACCTTC; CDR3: CASSYGQGDGYTF
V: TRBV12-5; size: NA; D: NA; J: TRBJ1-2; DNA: TGTGCTAGTGGTTTGCCTCCCCAGTATTATGGCTACACCTTC; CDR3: CASGLPPQYYGYTF
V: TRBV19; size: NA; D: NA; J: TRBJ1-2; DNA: TGTGCCAGTAGTATCTCCGGTGCCTATGGCTACACCTTC; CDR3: CASSISGAYGYTF
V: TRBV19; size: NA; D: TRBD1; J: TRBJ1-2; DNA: TGTGCCAGTACAGAAGGGGGCCGAGGCTACACCTTC; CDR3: CASTEGGRGYTF
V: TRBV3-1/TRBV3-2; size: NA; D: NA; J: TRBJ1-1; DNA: TGTGCCAGCAGCCAAGTAGGGGGGAACACTGAAGCTTTCTTT; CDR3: CASSQVGGNTEAFF
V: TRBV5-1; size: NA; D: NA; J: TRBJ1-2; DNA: TGCGCCAGCAGCTTGGGCGGGGGCGACTATGGCTACACCTTC; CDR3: CASSLGGGDYGYTF
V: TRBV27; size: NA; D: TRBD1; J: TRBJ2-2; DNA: TGTGCCAGCAGGGGACAGGGGGCGAACGATTACACCGGGGAGCTGTTTTTT; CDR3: CASRGQGANDYTGELFF
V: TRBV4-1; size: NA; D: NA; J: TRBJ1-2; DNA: TGCGCCAGCAGCCGTCCGGCCTCAGGGGACTATGGCTACACCTTC; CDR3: CASSRPASGDYGYTF
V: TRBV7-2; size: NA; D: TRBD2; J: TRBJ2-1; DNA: TGTGCCAGCAGCTCCGGACTAGCGGTTTACAATGAGCAGTTCTTC; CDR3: CASSSGLAVYNEQFF
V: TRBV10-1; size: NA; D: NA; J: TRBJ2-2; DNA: TGCGCCAGCAGCCGCAGGGGTGCCGGGGAGCTGTTTTTT; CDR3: CASSRRGAGELFF
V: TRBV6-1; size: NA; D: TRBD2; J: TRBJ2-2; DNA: TGTGCCAGCAGTGAAGGGCGTAGCGGGGGGGCCGGGGAGCTGTTTTTT; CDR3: CASSEGRSGGAGELFF
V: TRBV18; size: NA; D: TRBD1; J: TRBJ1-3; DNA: TGTGCCAGCTCACCGGGACAGGGAAACACCATATATTTT; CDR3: CASSPGQGNTIYF